This record looks at one T cell receptor (beta chain) sequence and its context. One entry per CDR3 protein results from TCRdb running MiXCR on the 5' RACE reads. The sample yields approximately 50,000 distinct CDR3 sequences, approximately 7.5% seen once. This CDR3 has 13 residues. V lost 6 bases and J 1 base, leaving 9 bases between the germline ends. CDR1 and CDR2 (germline): SNHLY, FYNNEI. These data belong to a study of early T cells in non-severe SARS-CoV-2 infection. This TCR was recovered from an adult who was a healthcare worker with PCR-confirmed SARS-CoV-2 infection or an uninfected control (not recorded which). The chain uses TRBV2 and TRBJ2-5, with TRBD2 as a possible D gene (6 bases). Material for sequencing was whole blood. This CDR3 reads CASRGGVQETQYF. In DNA form, the CDR3 reads TGTGCCAGCAGGGGCGGGGTCCAAGAGACCCAGTACTTC.